This T cell receptor beta chain came from a study of STAT5B mutations in CD4+ large granular lymphocyte leukemia. Study details: Among healthy controls, a particular HLA allele went with more CDR3 'QG' motifs.

Points from the study as a whole: Without HLA matching, higher CD4+ than CD8+ T-LGLL clonality could reflect small sample size.

Sequencing was at survey level. Using immunoSEQ multiplex PCR, the repertoire was profiled, and TCRdb retains in-frame clones only, with some absent. The table records over 45,000 clones, around 70% of them present only once. Germline V gene lookup returns CDR1 MDHEN and CDR2 SYDVKM. V was pared by 5 bases and J by 2 bases, with 9 bases of the junction left unmatched. The CDR3 is 16 amino acids. This clone was seen only a few times. As yet, its antigen is unknown. The specimen sequenced was CD4+ T cells from blood buffy coats. The TCR was taken from a human donor in good health. V and J are TRBV28 and TRBJ2-3, with 8 bases matching TRBD2. In DNA, the CDR3 is TGTGCCAGCAGTCTCCTAGGGCGGGGGGTCACAGATACGCAGTATTTT. Amino acids: CASSLLGRGVTDTQYF.